This T cell receptor beta chain appears in the sequencing data of a study of control samples from healthy donors and cancer patients (dated by TCRdb to 2018 to 2021). As to this clone: What antigen it recognizes has not been identified. No base qualities exist here, and no much larger clone lies one base off it.

CDR1 and CDR2 are drawn from the germline V gene: SGHNT, YENEEA. The CDR3 runs 12 residues from the cysteine to the phenylalanine. Of all the DNA, just the CDR3 is kept, 36 bases in frame from base 1. Here V drops 1 base and J drops 7 bases, and the junction holds 1 base not matched to any gene. Libraries were constructed by the immunoSEQ multiplex PCR assay. What TCRdb holds here is the immuneACCESS table cut down to in-frame rearrangements. Part of the clones is not present; checked against another copy, under half of the missing clones reflect an unresolved V gene, and the others are unexplained. For this sample there are 130,000 to 150,000 clones; 85% to 95% appear just once. Approximately 14% of the sample is in the top ten clones.

The sequence is built from TRBV11-3 and TRBJ2-7; the central 7 bases match TRBD2. The sample taken for sequencing was PBMCs. This receptor was taken from a man in his 60s with colorectal cancer. CDR3 reads: CASSLVGGEQYF. The nucleotides are TGTGCCAGCAGCTTAGTCGGGGGGGAGCAGTACTTC. Where the CDR3 stops, the reference TRBV11-3 and TRBJ2-7 genes take over; the full variable domain is EAGVVQSPRYKIIEKKQPVAFWCNPISGHNTLYWYLQNLGQGPELLIRYENEEAVDDSQLPKDRFSAERLKGVDSTLKIQPAELGDSAVYLCASSLVGGEQYFGPGTRLTVT.